This T cell receptor (beta chain) was observed in a study of technical replicates of blood from a handful of donors. Trimming pared 7 bases from V and 1 base from J, leaving 6 bases between. The length of the CDR3 is 12 residues. Germline values: CDR1 MNHEY, CDR2 SVGAGI. Measured with immunoSEQ multiplex PCR; TCRdb has only the in-frame clones, and not every one. The sample has 65,000 to 85,000 clones; approximately 94% are singletons. This clonotype originated in a human donor in good health. Sequencing was done on a sample of T cells isolated from PBMCs. The rearrangement joins TRBV6-5 to TRBJ2-3; possible D gene TRBD1, 5 bases. CDR3 in amino acids: CASKTGTDTQYF. The CDR3 DNA follows: TGTGCCAGCAAGACAGGCACAGATACGCAGTATTTT.